The rows below give T cell receptor beta chains drawn from one sample of a study of blood T cell repertoires in COVID-19. Repertoires were generated with immunoSEQ multiplex PCR, while TCRdb's copy carries only in-frame clones and drops some. The profile shows 110,000 or so clones, around 85% of them singletons. The sequencing input was peripheral blood. The receptors were sampled from a human donor in a cohort sampled during active COVID-19. Both conserved end residues are part of each CDR3. D genes are given only for firm matches. Rows give clone size only sometimes, using once, few, many, or a class for an expanded clone.

.	TRBV19	.	TRBJ1-5	TGTGCCAGTGGCGGGGCTGATCAGCCCCAGCATTTT	CASGGADQPQHF
.	TRBV30	TRBD1	TRBJ1-6	TGTGCCTGGAGTGTACGTGAGGGGGCGGTCGATTCACCCCTCCACTTT	CAWSVREGAVDSPLHF
.	TRBV4-3	TRBD1	TRBJ2-7	TGCGCCAGCAGCCAAGATTCGAGGGACAGAGACCTTACTAAGTCCTACGAGCAGTACTTC	CASSQDSRDRDLTKSYEQYF
.	TRBV7-2	.	TRBJ1-1	TGTGCCAGCCAACGAGTTGAGAACACTGAAGCTTTCTTT	CASQRVENTEAFF
.	TRBV12-3/TRBV12-4	.	TRBJ2-1	TGTGCCAGCAGTTTCGGGGGGCACAATGAGCAGTTCTTC	CASSFGGHNEQFF
few	TRBV16	.	TRBJ1-5	TGTGCCAGCAGCCAGCCCGCGCAGCCCCAGCATTTT	CASSQPAQPQHF
.	TRBV27	TRBD1	TRBJ1-6	TGTGCCAGCAGTTTAACCGGGACAGCGATTTATTCACCCCTCCACTTT	CASSLTGTAIYSPLHF
.	TRBV12-5	.	TRBJ1-1	TGTGCTAGTGGTTTCGGCAGGGAAGCTTTCTTT	CASGFGREAFF
.	TRBV7-2	.	TRBJ1-6	TGTGCCAGCAGCTCGACTATCGGGGGATCACCCCTCCACTTT	CASSSTIGGSPLHF
.	TRBV2	.	TRBJ2-1	TGTGCCAGCAGCCCGGGATCCTACAATGAGCAGTTCTTC	CASSPGSYNEQFF
.	TRBV6-6	TRBD1	TRBJ1-6	TGTGCCAGCAGTCGAACGGACAGGGATAATTCACCCCTCCACTTT	CASSRTDRDNSPLHF
few	TRBV4-2	TRBD2	TRBJ2-1	TGTGCCAGCAGCCTAAGGGAGGGACTAGAGCCTGAGCAGTTCTTC	CASSLREGLEPEQFF
.	TRBV19	TRBD1	TRBJ2-5	TGTGCCACCTCCAGGGGGTTCGAGACCCAGTACTTC	CATSRGFETQYF
.	TRBV28	.	TRBJ1-2	TGTGCCAGCAGTTTACGAGGCGGGACCTATGGCTACACCTTC	CASSLRGGTYGYTF
.	TRBV5-1	.	TRBJ2-2	TGCGCCAGTAGTCTGCTCGGGACAACGAACACCGGGGAGCTGTTTTTT	CASSLLGTTNTGELFF
.	TRBV5-4	TRBD1	TRBJ1-2	TGTGCCAGCAGCTTGCAAGGGGGCGGCTATGGCTACACCTTC	CASSLQGGGYGYTF
.	TRBV10-2	TRBD2	TRBJ2-1	TGCGCCAGCAGTCCCCCGGGACTAGCGGGGGAGCAGTTCTTC	CASSPPGLAGEQFF
.	TRBV6-5	.	TRBJ1-5	TGTGCCAGCAGTTATGAGGGCGGTCAGCCCCAGCATTTT	CASSYEGGQPQHF
.	TRBV28	.	TRBJ1-5	TGTGCCAGCAGACCCGGAGGGGTCAATCAGCCCCAGCATTTT	CASRPGGVNQPQHF
.	TRBV5-1	TRBD2	TRBJ2-5	TGCGCCAGCAGCCCGGGACTAAAAGAGACCCAGTACTTC	CASSPGLKETQYF
.	TRBV5-1	TRBD1	TRBJ1-1	TGCGCCAGCAGTCCCGGGACAGGGCCTGAAGCTTTCTTT	CASSPGTGPEAFF
.	TRBV7-3	TRBD2	TRBJ2-1	TGTGCCAGCAGCTTAAGCGGGGGGGCAAGTGAGCAGTTCTTC	CASSLSGGASEQFF
.	TRBV4-3	.	TRBJ1-6	TGCGCCAGCAGCCAAGATATGACAGGAACCAATTCACCCCTCCACTTT	CASSQDMTGTNSPLHF
.	TRBV28	.	TRBJ1-2	TGTGCCAGCACCATGGGACTTTCCGGGGCTTACTATGGCTACACCTTC	CASTMGLSGAYYGYTF
.	TRBV11-2	.	TRBJ2-1	TGTGCCAGCAGCCCCAGGGGCCAGCTCAATGAGCAGTTCTTC	CASSPRGQLNEQFF
.	TRBV10-3	TRBD2	TRBJ2-7	TGTGCCATCAGCGGACTAGCGGGGGGGTTTACCTACGAGCAGTACTTC	CAISGLAGGFTYEQYF
.	TRBV19	.	TRBJ2-4	TGTGCCAGTAGCTTGGCCAAAAACATTCAGTACTTC	CASSLAKNIQYF
.	TRBV5-1	TRBD2	TRBJ2-1	TGCGCCAGCAGCCTGGCGGGACTAGCGCCAAATGAGCAGTTCTTC	CASSLAGLAPNEQFF
.	TRBV6-6	TRBD1	TRBJ2-7	TGTGCCAGCAGTTATCCGGGACAGGGGGCGTGGGAGCAGTACTTC	CASSYPGQGAWEQYF
.	TRBV5-6	.	TRBJ1-3	TGTGCCAGCAGCTTGGCCGGCTCTGGAAACACCATATATTTT	CASSLAGSGNTIYF
few	TRBV7-9	.	TRBJ1-6	TGTGCCAGCAGCATAGCACAAACACCCCTCCACTTT	CASSIAQTPLHF
.	TRBV12-2	.	TRBJ1-4	TGTGCAAGTCGCTCTGACAGGGCTCACGATGCAACTAATGAAAAACTGTTTTTT	CASRSDRAHDATNEKLFF
.	TRBV11-2	.	TRBJ2-3	TGTGCCAGCAGCCGGACAAGTGAAGATTGGACAGATGCGCAGTATTTT	CASSRTSEDWTDAQYF
.	TRBV28	.	TRBJ1-5	TGTGCCAGCAGTTTAACTGGGGGCAGCAATCAGCCCCAGCATTTT	CASSLTGGSNQPQHF
.	TRBV19	.	TRBJ2-2	TGTGCCAGTAGTATTCGCACCGGGGAGCTGTTTTTT	CASSIRTGELFF
.	TRBV28	TRBD1	TRBJ1-5	TGTGCCAGCAGTTTTGGGACAGCTAGCAATCAGCCCCAGCATTTT	CASSFGTASNQPQHF
.	TRBV7-3	.	TRBJ2-5	TGTGCCAGCAGCTTTGGCAGGGTCGAGACCCAGTACTTC	CASSFGRVETQYF
few	TRBV6-2/TRBV6-3	.	TRBJ2-3	TGTGCCAGCAGTTCCATGACTCATCCTCCCACAGATACGCAGTATTTT	CASSSMTHPPTDTQYF
.	TRBV7-2	TRBD2	TRBJ2-3	TGTGCCAGCAGCTTATCAGCGGGGCTCACAGATACGCAGTATTTT	CASSLSAGLTDTQYF
.	TRBV10-3	.	TRBJ1-3	TGTGCCTACCGGGGGACTTCGATTGGAAACACCATATATTTT	CAYRGTSIGNTIYF
.	TRBV6-6	.	TRBJ1-2	TGTGCCAGCAGTAACAGTCTCCGCTATGGCTACACCTTC	CASSNSLRYGYTF
.	TRBV5-1	TRBD2	TRBJ2-3	TGCGCCAGCAGCCTAGGACTAGCGGGATGGGAAGATACGCAGTATTTT	CASSLGLAGWEDTQYF
.	TRBV24-1	TRBD1	TRBJ2-5	TGTGCCACCAGTGCGACAGGGGTCACAGAGACCCAGTACTTC	CATSATGVTETQYF
.	TRBV24-1	.	TRBJ1-5	TGTGCCACCAGTGATGGGACAAAAAATCAGCCCCAGCATTTT	CATSDGTKNQPQHF
.	TRBV19	TRBD2	TRBJ2-3	TGTGCCAGTAGTCCCCTATGGCGGGGAGGGGTAGATACGCAGTATTTT	CASSPLWRGGVDTQYF
.	TRBV10-3	.	TRBJ2-5	TGTGCCATCAGCGTAAACTCAGAGACCCAGTACTTC	CAISVNSETQYF
.	TRBV11-2	.	TRBJ2-1	TGTGCCAGCAGCTTAGGGGCCGGGGGAGCGATCAATGAGCAGTTCTTC	CASSLGAGGAINEQFF
.	TRBV5-4	TRBD1	TRBJ1-2	TGTGCCAGCAGTTCAGACCCAGGGGGCGGCTATGGCTACACCTTC	CASSSDPGGGYGYTF
.	TRBV29-1	.	TRBJ2-7	TGCAGCGTCCTCCCGTACGAGCAGTACTTC	CSVLPYEQYF
once	TRBV6-2/TRBV6-3	.	TRBJ1-2	TGTGCCAGCAGTTACTCTGGGCCCCGCTATGGCTACACCTTC	CASSYSGPRYGYTF
.	TRBV15	.	TRBJ1-6	TGTGCCACCAGCAGAGAATATGTTAATTCACCCCTCCACTTT	CATSREYVNSPLHF
.	TRBV7-2	TRBD2	TRBJ2-1	TGTGCCAGCAGCTCCCGACTAGCGGGGGCTCGGGAGCAGTTCTTC	CASSSRLAGAREQFF
.	TRBV7-6	.	TRBJ1-3	TGTGCCAGCAGCTTAGCGACGGGGGGTGGAAACACCATATATTTT	CASSLATGGGNTIYF
once	TRBV11-3	.	TRBJ2-7	TGTGCCAGCAGCTCGCGGGACCAGCCCTACGAGCAGTACTTC	CASSSRDQPYEQYF